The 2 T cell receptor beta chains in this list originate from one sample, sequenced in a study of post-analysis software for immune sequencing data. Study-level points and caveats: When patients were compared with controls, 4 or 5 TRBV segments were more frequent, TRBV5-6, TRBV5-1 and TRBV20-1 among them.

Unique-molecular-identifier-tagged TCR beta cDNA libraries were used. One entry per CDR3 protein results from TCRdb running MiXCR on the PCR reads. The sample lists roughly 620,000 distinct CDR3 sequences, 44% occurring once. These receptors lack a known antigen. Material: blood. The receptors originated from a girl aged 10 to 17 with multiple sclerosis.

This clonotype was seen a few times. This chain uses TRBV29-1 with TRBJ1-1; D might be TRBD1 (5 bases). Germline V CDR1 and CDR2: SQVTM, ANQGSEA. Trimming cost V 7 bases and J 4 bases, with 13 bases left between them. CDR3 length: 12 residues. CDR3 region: CSAGHRGTEAFF. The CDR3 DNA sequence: TGCAGCGCCGGACATAGGGGCACTGAAGCTTTCTTT.

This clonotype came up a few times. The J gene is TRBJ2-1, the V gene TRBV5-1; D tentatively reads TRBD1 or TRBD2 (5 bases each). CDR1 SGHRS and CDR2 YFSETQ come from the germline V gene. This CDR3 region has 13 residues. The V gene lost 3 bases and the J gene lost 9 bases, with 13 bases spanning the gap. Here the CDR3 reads CASSWRGEREQFF. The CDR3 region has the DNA TGCGCCAGCAGCTGGAGAGGGGAGCGTGAGCAGTTCTTC.